This T cell receptor (beta chain) emerged from a study of molecular identifiers for immune sequencing clone quantification. Germline assignment: CDR1 MNHEY and CDR2 SMNVEV (reference sequence). Trimming stripped 4 bases from V and 4 bases from J, with 11 bases between. The CDR3 consists of 13 residues. Concerning this clonotype itself: Its specificity is unknown.

Findings of the study overall: Clones above 20 RNA copies contained over 97% of effector molecules and under 1% of naive molecules.

Naive CD8 T cells, phenotype CD8+CD4-CCR7+CD45RA+, were sorted. Previously described methods and listed TCR primers were employed for the bulk TCR libraries. TCRdb itself ran the PCR reads through MiXCR, one entry per CDR3 protein. In the table there are over 300,000 distinct CDR3 sequences, roughly 23% of which are singletons. This sequence joins TRBV27 and TRBJ2-7; D possibly uses TRBD1 or TRBD2 (6 bases each). Sequenced: naive CD8+ T cells from blood, with Jurkat cell RNA spiked in. Specified subset: FACS-sorted CD8+CD4-CCR7+CD45RA+ naive T cells. The sequence derives from a human donor in good health. Some libraries in this study had Jurkat cell RNA spiked in. In nucleotides, the CDR3 is TGTGCCAGCAGTTGGAGGGACAATTACGAGCAGTACTTC. It translates to CASSWRDNYEQYF.